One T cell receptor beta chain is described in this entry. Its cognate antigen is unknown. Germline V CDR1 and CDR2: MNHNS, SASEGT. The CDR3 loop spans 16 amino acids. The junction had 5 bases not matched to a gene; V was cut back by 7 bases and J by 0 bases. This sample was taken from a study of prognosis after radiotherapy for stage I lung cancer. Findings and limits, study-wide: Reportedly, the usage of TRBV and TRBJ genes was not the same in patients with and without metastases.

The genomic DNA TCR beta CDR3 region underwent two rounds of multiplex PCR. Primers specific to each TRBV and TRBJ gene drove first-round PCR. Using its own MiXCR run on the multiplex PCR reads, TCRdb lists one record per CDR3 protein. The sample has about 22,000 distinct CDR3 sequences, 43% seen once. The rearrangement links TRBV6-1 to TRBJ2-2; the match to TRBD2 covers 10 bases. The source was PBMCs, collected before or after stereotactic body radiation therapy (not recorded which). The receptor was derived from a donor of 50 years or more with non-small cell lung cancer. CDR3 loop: CASMQTSGANTGELFF. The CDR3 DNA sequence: TGTGCCAGCATGCAAACTAGCGGGGCGAACACCGGGGAGCTGTTTTTT.